Below are 5 T cell receptor beta chains sequenced from a single sample in a study of cytomegalovirus exposure and HLA in healthy donors. With 60 Vbeta and 13 Jbeta primers, the PCR was carried out. Profiling relied on immunoSEQ multiplex PCR, and the TCRdb table lists in-frame clones only, not all of them. The sample has around 190,000 clones; about 80% are singletons. The sequenced sample was PBMCs. The receptors originated from a woman in her thirties in good health and CMV-seronegative.

The CDR3: CAIPTGQAGHGELFF. The CDR3 bases are TGTGCCATCCCCACTGGACAGGCGGGTCACGGGGAGCTGTTTTTT. This chain uses TRBV10-3 with TRBJ2-2, with TRBD1 matching over 7 bases. This CDR3 spans 15 amino acids. Germline V lookup: CDR1 ENHRY, CDR2 SYGVKD. J gave up 7 bases and V 8 bases, and 13 bases lay outside the gene matches.

J is TRBJ1-4 and V is TRBV9; D not certain. CDR1 and CDR2 (germline): SGDLS, YYNGEE. The CDR3 has 15 residues. V lost 4 bases and J lost 0, with 10 bases in between. The CDR3 coding sequence is TGTGCCAGCAGCTGGAGTCCGTCAACTAATGAAAAACTGTTTTTT. Amino acid sequence: CASSWSPSTNEKLFF.

This chain links TRBV11-3 with TRBJ2-4; 8 bases align to TRBD1. The CDR3 length is 13 residues. Germline CDR1 reads SGHNT; CDR2 reads YENEEA. With V trimmed by 5 bases and J by 9 bases, 6 bases remained unmatched. CDR3 sequence: CASSLDRDAIQYF. CDR3 DNA: TGTGCCAGCAGCCTGGACAGGGATGCCATTCAGTACTTC.

The gene calls are TRBV29-1 and TRBJ1-2, with D possibly matching TRBD1 (5 bases). Trimming cost V 0 bases and J 3 bases, with 14 bases left between them. There are 15 residues in the CDR3. Germline lookup yields CDR1 SQVTM and CDR2 ANQGSEA. The CDR3 sequence: CSVEDWGEVHYGYTF. CDR3 DNA: TGCAGCGTTGAAGATTGGGGGGAGGTACACTATGGCTACACCTTC.

CDR3 in DNA: TGTGCCAGCAGCTCTAGCGTAGGTACCGGGGAGCTGTTTTTT. The encoded protein is CASSSSVGTGELFF. The gene calls are TRBV2 and TRBJ2-2; D is perhaps TRBD2 (6 bases). The CDR3 sequence is 14 residues long. Germline CDR1 is SNHLY and CDR2 is FYNNEI. V lost 6 bases, J lost 5 bases, and 13 bases lay in between.